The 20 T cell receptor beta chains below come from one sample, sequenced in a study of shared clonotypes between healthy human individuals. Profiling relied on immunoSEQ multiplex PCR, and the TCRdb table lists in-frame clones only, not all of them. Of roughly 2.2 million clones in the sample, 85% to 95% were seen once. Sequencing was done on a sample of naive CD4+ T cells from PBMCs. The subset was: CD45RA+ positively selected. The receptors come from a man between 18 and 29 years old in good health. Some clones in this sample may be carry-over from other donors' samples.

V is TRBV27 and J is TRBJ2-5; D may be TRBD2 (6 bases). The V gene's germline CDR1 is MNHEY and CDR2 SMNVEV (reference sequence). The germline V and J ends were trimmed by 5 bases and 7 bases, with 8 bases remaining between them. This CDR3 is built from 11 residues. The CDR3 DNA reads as TGTGCCAGCAGTGCCGGGGGGACCCAGTACTTC. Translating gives CASSAGGTQYF.

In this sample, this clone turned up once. CDR3 amino acids: CASSRDFSDTQYF. DNA for the CDR3: TGTGCCAGCAGCCGGGACTTTAGTGATACGCAGTATTTT. The chain couples TRBV7-3 to TRBJ2-3; the D gene is possibly TRBD2 (6 bases). This CDR3 contains 13 residues. CDR1 SGHTA and CDR2 FQGTGA come from the germline V gene. V was pared by 5 bases and J by 6 bases, with 12 bases between.

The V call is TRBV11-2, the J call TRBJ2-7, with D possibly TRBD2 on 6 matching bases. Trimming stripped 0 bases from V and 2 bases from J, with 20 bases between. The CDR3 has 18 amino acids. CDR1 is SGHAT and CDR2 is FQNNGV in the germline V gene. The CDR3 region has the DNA TGTGCCAGCAGCTTAGATTCATCGACTAGGTCCCCCCCCTACGAGCAGTACTTC. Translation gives CASSLDSSTRSPPYEQYF.

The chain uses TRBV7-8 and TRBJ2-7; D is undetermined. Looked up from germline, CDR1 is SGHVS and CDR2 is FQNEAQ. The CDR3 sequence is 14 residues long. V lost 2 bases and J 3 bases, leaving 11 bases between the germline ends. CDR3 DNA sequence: TGTGCCAGCAGCTTAACTCTTGGGGACTACGAGCAGTACTTC. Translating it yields CASSLTLGDYEQYF.

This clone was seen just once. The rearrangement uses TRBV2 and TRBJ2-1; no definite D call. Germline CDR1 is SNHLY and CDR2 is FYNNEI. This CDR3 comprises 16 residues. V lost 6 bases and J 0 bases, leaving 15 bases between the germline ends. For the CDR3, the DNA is TGTGCCAGCAGCTCCCAGCAGGTGAGCTCCTACAATGAGCAGTTCTTC. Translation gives CASSSQQVSSYNEQFF.

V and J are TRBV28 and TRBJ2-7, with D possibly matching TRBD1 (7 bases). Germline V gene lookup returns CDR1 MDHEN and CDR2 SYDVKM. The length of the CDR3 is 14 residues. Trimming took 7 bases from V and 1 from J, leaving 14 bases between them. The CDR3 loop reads CASNWAGGSYEQYF. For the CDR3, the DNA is TGTGCCAGCAATTGGGCAGGGGGGTCCTACGAGCAGTACTTC.

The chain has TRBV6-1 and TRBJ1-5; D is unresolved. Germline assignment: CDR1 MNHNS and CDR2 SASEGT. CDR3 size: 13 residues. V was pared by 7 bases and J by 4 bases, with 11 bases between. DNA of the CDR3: TGTGCCAGCATAAGGCAGCCTAATCAGCCCCAGCATTTT. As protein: CASIRQPNQPQHF.

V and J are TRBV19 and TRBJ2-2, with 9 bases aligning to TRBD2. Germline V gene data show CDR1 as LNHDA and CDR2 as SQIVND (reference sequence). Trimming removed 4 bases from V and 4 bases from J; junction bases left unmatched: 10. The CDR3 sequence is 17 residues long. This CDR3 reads CASSSIFQREATGELFF. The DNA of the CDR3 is TGTGCCAGTAGTAGCATTTTCCAGCGGGAGGCCACCGGGGAGCTGTTTTTT.

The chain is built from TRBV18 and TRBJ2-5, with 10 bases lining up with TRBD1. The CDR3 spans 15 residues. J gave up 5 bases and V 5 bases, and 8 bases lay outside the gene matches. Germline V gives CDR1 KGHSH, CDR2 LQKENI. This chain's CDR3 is CASSSQTGGAETQYF. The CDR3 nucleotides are TGTGCCAGCTCAAGCCAGACAGGGGGCGCGGAGACCCAGTACTTC.

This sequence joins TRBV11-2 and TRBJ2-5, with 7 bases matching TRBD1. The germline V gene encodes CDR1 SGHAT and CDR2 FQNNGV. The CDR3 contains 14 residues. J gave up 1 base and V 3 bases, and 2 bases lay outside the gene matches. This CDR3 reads CASSFTGAQETQYF. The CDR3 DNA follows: TGTGCCAGCAGCTTCACAGGGGCCCAAGAGACCCAGTACTTC.

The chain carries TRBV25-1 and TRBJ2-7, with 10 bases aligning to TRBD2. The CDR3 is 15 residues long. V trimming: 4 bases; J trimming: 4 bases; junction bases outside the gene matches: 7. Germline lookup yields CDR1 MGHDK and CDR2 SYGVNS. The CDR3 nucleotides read TGTGCCAGCAGTGCCCCCGGGACTAGCGTATACGAGCAGTACTTC. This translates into CASSAPGTSVYEQYF.

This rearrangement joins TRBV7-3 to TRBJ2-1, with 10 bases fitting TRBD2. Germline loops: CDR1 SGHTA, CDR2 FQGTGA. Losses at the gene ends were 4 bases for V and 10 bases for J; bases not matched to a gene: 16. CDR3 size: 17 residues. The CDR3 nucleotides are TGTGCCAGCAGCTCGGGAAGCGGGAGGGCCGGGTCATGGGAGCAGTTCTTC. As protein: CASSSGSGRAGSWEQFF.

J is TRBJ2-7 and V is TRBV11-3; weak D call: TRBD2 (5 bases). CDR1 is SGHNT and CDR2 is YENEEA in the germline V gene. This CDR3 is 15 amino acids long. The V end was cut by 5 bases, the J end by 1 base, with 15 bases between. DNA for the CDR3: TGTGCCAGCAGCCTAGGCCTAGCAGCATCCTACGAGCAGTACTTC. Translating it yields CASSLGLAASYEQYF. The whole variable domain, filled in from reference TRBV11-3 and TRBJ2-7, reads EAGVVQSPRYKIIEKKQPVAFWCNPISGHNTLYWYLQNLGQGPELLIRYENEEAVDDSQLPKDRFSAERLKGVDSTLKIQPAELGDSAVYLCASSLGLAASYEQYFGPGTRLTVT.

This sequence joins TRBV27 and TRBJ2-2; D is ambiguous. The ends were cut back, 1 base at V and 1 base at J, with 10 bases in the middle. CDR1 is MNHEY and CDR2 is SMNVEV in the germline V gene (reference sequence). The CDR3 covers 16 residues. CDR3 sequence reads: CASSLLARRNTGELFF. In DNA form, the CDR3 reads TGTGCCAGCAGTTTATTGGCCCGGAGGAACACCGGGGAGCTGTTTTTT.

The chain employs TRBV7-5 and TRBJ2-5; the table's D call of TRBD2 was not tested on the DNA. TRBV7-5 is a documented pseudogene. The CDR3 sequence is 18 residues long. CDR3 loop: CVRSLARGLAGRGETQYF. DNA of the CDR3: TGTGTCAGAAGCTTAGCCAGGGGACTAGCGGGAAGGGGAGAGACCCAGTACTTC.

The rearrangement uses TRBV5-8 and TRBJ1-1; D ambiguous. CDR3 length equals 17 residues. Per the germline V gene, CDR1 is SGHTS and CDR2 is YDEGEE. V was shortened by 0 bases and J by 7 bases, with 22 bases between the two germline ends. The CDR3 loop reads CASSLGYRRGFPGEAFF. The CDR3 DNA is TGTGCCAGCAGCTTGGGATACCGGCGGGGATTTCCCGGTGAAGCTTTCTTT.

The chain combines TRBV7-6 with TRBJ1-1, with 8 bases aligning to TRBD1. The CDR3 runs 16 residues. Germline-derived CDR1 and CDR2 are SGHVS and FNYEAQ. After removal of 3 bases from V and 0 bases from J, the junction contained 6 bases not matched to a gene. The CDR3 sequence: CASSLPAGGMNTEAFF. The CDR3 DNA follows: TGTGCCAGCAGCTTGCCGGCAGGGGGCATGAACACTGAAGCTTTCTTT.

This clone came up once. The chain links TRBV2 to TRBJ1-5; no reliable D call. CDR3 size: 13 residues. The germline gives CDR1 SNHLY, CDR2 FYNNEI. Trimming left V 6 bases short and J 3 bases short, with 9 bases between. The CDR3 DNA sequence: TGTGCCAGCAGCGAATACTACAATCAGCCCCAGCATTTT. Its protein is CASSEYYNQPQHF.

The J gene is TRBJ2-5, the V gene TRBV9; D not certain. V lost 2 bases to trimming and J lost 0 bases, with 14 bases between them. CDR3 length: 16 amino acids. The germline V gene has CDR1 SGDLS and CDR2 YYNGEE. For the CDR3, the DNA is TGTGCCAGCAGCGTCGGATTAGCTTCGTACCAAGAGACCCAGTACTTC. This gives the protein CASSVGLASYQETQYF. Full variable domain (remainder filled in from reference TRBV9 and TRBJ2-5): DSGVTQTPKHLITATGQRVTLRCSPRSGDLSVYWYQQSLDQGLQFLIQYYNGEERAKGNILERFSAQQFPDLHSELNLSSLELGDSALYFCASSVGLASYQETQYFGPGTRLLVL.

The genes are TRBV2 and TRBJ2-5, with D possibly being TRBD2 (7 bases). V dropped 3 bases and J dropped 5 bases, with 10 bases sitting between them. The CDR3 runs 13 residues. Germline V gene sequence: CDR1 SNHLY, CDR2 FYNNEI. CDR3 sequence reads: CASSDAGAETQYF. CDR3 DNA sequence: TGTGCCAGCAGTGACGCGGGGGCGGAGACCCAGTACTTC.